This T cell receptor beta chain is from a study of T cell changes during pregnancy in multiple sclerosis. Assay: immunoSEQ multiplex PCR; the TCRdb copy retains only in-frame clones and omits some. The sample holds 64,000 or so clones; approximately 92% are singletons and the top ten take under 2.5%. The junction had 2 bases not matched to a gene; V was cut back by 1 base and J by 1 base. CDR1 SNHLY and CDR2 FYNNEI come from the germline V gene. This CDR3 comprises 18 residues. This clone was detected only once. The V gene is TRBV2, the J gene TRBJ2-2, with 14 bases aligning to TRBD2. Sequencing used peripheral blood, obtained in the first trimester of pregnancy. The clonotype originates from a female donor with multiple sclerosis, enrolled in a pregnancy study. The CDR3 loop reads CASSEGGLAGVNTGELFF. In DNA, the CDR3 is TGTGCCAGCAGTGAAGGGGGACTAGCGGGAGTGAACACCGGGGAGCTGTTTTTT.